The 28 T cell receptor beta chains below all came from one sample that was sequenced in a study of T cell repertoires in cytomegalovirus infection. TCRdb re-called the reads with MiXCR, one entry per CDR3 protein. Of roughly 640,000 distinct CDR3 sequences in the sample, approximately 24% are singletons; the top ten hold approximately 8%. The sample taken for sequencing was CD8+ T cells from PBMCs. All receptors derive from a human donor in good health (CMV status not recorded). Some clones in this sample may be carry-over from other donors' samples.

This clonotype occurred many times. This chain uses TRBV7-8 with TRBJ1-1; D remains ambiguous. Germline lookup yields CDR1 SGHVS and CDR2 FQNEAQ. CDR3 length equals 14 residues. Between the trimmed V and J ends, which lost 3 bases and 1 base, there was a span of 9 bases. The CDR3 coding sequence is TGTGCCAGCAGCTTGTGGACGGGGAACACTGAAGCTTTCTTT. Translation: CASSLWTGNTEAFF. The full variable domain, completed using reference TRBV7-8 and TRBJ1-1, is GAGVSQSPRYKVAKRGQDVALRCDPISGHVSLFWYQQALGQGPEFLTYFQNEAQLDKSGLPSDRFFAERPEGSVSTLKIQRTQQEDSAVYLCASSLWTGNTEAFFGQGTRLTVV.

The table lists this clonotype with many counts. The chain recombines TRBV7-6 with TRBJ2-1; TRBD1 is a possible D gene (5 bases). This CDR3 contains 15 residues. V was shortened by 2 bases and J by 3 bases, with 11 bases between the two germline ends. Germline V gives CDR1 SGHVS, CDR2 FNYEAQ. The CDR3 coding sequence is TGTGCCAGCAGCTTAATTTCAGGGCTCTACAATGAGCAGTTCTTC. This sequence encodes CASSLISGLYNEQFF.

This chain uses TRBV7-9 with TRBJ1-5, with D possibly matching TRBD1 (6 bases). CDR1 and CDR2 (germline): SEHNR, FQNEAQ (reference sequence). CDR3 length: 14 amino acids. V dropped 1 base and J dropped 5 bases, with 9 bases sitting between them. The CDR3 DNA is TGTGCCAGCAGCTTAGGAGGGGGACATCAGCCCCAGCATTTT. It translates to CASSLGGGHQPQHF.

The V gene is TRBV4-2, the J gene TRBJ1-1; TRBD1 might be the D (5 bases). The CDR3 extends over 17 amino acids. Germline CDR1 is LGHNA and CDR2 is YNFKEQ. V was clipped by 4 bases and J by 5 bases, with 23 bases between them. The CDR3 sequence is CASSRETGAAQWTEAFF. The CDR3 DNA sequence: TGTGCCAGCAGCCGAGAAACCGGGGCCGCCCAGTGGACTGAAGCTTTCTTT.

This clonotype was counted between two and nine times. This chain connects TRBV15 to TRBJ1-2; tentative D call: TRBD1 (5 bases). From germline, CDR1 is LNHNV and CDR2 YYDKDF (reference sequence). The CDR3 loop spans 12 amino acids. V dropped 3 bases and J dropped 8 bases, with 10 bases sitting between them. The CDR3 is CATSRGGTGYTF. CDR3 nucleotide sequence: TGTGCCACCAGCAGGGGAGGGACCGGCTACACCTTC.

Note on this clonotype: A read error may account for a junction end that differs from germline. The CDR3 DNA is TGTGTCAGCAGTTTGGCAGTCCTGAACACTGAAGCTTTCTTT. Its protein product is CVSSLAVLNTEAFF. V and J are TRBV28 and TRBJ1-1; unclear D gene. From germline, CDR1 is MDHEN and CDR2 SYDVKM. The CDR3 consists of 14 residues. The whole variable domain, filled in from reference TRBV28 and TRBJ1-1, reads DVKVTQSSRYLVKRTGEKVFLECVQDMDHENMFWYRQDPGLGLRLIYFSYDVKMKEKGDIPEGYSVSREKKERFSLILESASTNQTSMYLCVSSLAVLNTEAFFGQGTRLTVV.

This clonotype has a handful of counts. V gene TRBV2 combines with J gene TRBJ1-2; 10 bases map to TRBD1. J lost 7 bases, V lost 6 bases, and 8 bases had no gene match. The V gene's germline CDR1 is SNHLY and CDR2 FYNNEI. The CDR3 consists of 14 residues. CDR3 amino acids: CASSQRTGGIGYTF. CDR3 in DNA: TGTGCCAGCAGCCAGAGGACAGGGGGTATTGGCTACACCTTC.

In its sample, this clonotype was seen many times. The gene calls are TRBV7-9 and TRBJ2-4; the D gene is possibly TRBD2 (6 bases). Germline V gene lookup returns CDR1 SEHNR and CDR2 FQNEAQ (reference sequence). This CDR3 spans 16 amino acids. Trimming took 5 bases from V and 4 from J, leaving 18 bases between them. CDR3 region: CASSPAEGSDKNIQYF. CDR3 sequence (DNA): TGTGCCAGCAGCCCGGCGGAGGGGAGTGATAAAAACATTCAGTACTTC. The entire variable domain, with the rest obtained from reference TRBV7-9 and TRBJ2-4, is as follows: DTGVSQNPRHKITKRGQNVTFRCDPISEHNRLYWYRQTLGQGPEFLTYFQNEAQLEKSRLLSDRFSAERPKGSFSTLEIQRTEQGDSAMYLCASSPAEGSDKNIQYFGAGTRLSVL.

This clonotype appeared a few times. The J gene is TRBJ2-7, the V gene TRBV6-5, with D unresolved. CDR1 MNHEY and CDR2 SVGAGI come from the germline V gene. The CDR3 extends over 13 amino acids. The V gene lost 5 bases and the J gene lost 0 bases, with 8 bases spanning the gap. The CDR3 region is CASSPLISYEQYF. The CDR3 DNA reads as TGTGCCAGCAGTCCACTTATCTCCTACGAGCAGTACTTC.

The chain couples TRBV6-2 or TRBV6-3 to TRBJ1-5, with 8 nucleotides matching TRBD1. The germline V gene has CDR1 MNHEY and CDR2 SVGEGT. V shed 6 bases and J 7 bases; nucleotides not matched to a gene: 14. The CDR3 extends over 16 amino acids. CDR3 sequence (DNA): TGTGCCAGCAGGTCTTGGGACAGGACTACTCGGCAGCCCCAGCATTTT. It codes for CASRSWDRTTRQPQHF.

This clonotype was seen repeatedly, ten times or more. The V call is TRBV19, the J call TRBJ1-1, with D perhaps TRBD1 (5 bases). This CDR3 region has 11 residues. In germline, CDR1 is LNHDA, CDR2 SQIVND (reference sequence). The DNA for the CDR3 is TGTGCTTCCAGTAGGGGCACTGAAGCTTTCTTT. Translation: CASSRGTEAFF.

This clonotype was recorded many times. CDR3 in amino acids: CASSSTGTGFYEQYV. CDR3 in DNA: TGTGCCAGCAGCTCGACCGGGACAGGGTTCTACGAGCAGTACGTC. The rearrangement uses TRBV5-6 and TRBJ2-7; 9 positions match TRBD1. Per the germline V gene, CDR1 is SGHDT and CDR2 is YYEEEE. The V and J ends lost 3 bases and 3 bases, in that order; junction bases with no gene match: 7. The CDR3 is 15 residues long.

The V call is TRBV11-2, the J call TRBJ1-1; no reliable D call. V was clipped by 4 bases and J by 10 bases, with 4 bases between them. This CDR3 region has 9 residues. Germline CDR1 and CDR2: SGHAT and FQNNGV. CDR3 protein: CASSSRAFF. The CDR3 DNA reads TGTGCCAGCAGCTCCAGAGCTTTCTTT. The full variable domain, rest sourced from reference TRBV11-2 and TRBJ1-1, is EAGVAQSPRYKIIEKRQSVAFWCNPISGHATLYWYQQILGQGPKLLIQFQNNGVVDDSQLPKDRFSAERLKGVDSTLKIQPAKLEDSAVYLCASSSRAFFGQGTRLTVV.

This clonotype was counted a few times. The rearrangement joins TRBV20-1 to TRBJ2-2; no clear D gene. The V gene lost 3 bases and the J gene lost 0 bases, with 5 bases spanning the gap. Germline CDR1 reads DFQATT; CDR2 reads SNEGSKA (reference sequence). The CDR3 consists of 13 residues. This CDR3 reads CSARGTNTGELFF. Written as DNA, the CDR3 is TGCAGTGCTAGGGGCACGAACACCGGGGAGCTGTTTTTT.

There are many counts of this clonotype. The chain links TRBV7-2 to TRBJ2-1, with TRBD2 matching 14 bases. The CDR3 totals 18 residues. V trimming: 4 bases; J trimming: 7 bases; junction bases outside the gene matches: 12. Germline V lookup: CDR1 SGHTA, CDR2 FQGNSA. As DNA, the CDR3 is TGTGCCAGCAGCTCGCGACTAGCGGGGGGGCCTTTCAAAAATGAGCAGTTCTTC. Protein sequence: CASSSRLAGGPFKNEQFF.

The chain combines TRBV6-6 with TRBJ2-1; TRBD1 agrees at 9 bases. V trimming: 5 bases; J trimming: 0 bases; junction bases outside the gene matches: 8. The CDR3 totals 17 residues. CDR1 MNHNY and CDR2 SVGAGI come from the germline V gene (reference sequence). The CDR3 region is CASSQYKTGGSYNEQFF. The CDR3 coding sequence is TGTGCCAGCAGTCAATATAAGACAGGGGGCTCCTACAATGAGCAGTTCTTC.

This clonotype has only a few counts. The junction shows a germline mismatch at one end, possibly a read error. V and J are TRBV25-1 and TRBJ2-5, with TRBD1 as a possible D gene (5 bases). Germline V gene sequence: CDR1 MGHDK, CDR2 SYGVNS. CDR3 length: 16 amino acids. The CDR3 protein is CASSEFDSPRSETQYF. The CDR3 region has the DNA TGTGCCAGTAGTGAATTTGACAGCCCGCGGAGTGAGACCCAGTACTTC.

The gene calls are TRBV7-9 and TRBJ2-1, with TRBD2 matching over 8 bases. Germline trimming cut 8 bases from V and 4 bases from J; bases unmatched to any gene: 10. The CDR3 is 15 residues long. From germline, CDR1 is SEHNR and CDR2 FQNEAQ (reference sequence). CDR3 coding DNA: TGTGCCAGCTTAGAGCGGGGGCATTATTACAATGAGCAGTTCTTC. Its translation is CASLERGHYYNEQFF.

This clonotype came up a few times. The chain combines TRBV9 with TRBJ2-5; D gene unclear. The CDR3 covers 15 residues. The germline V gene encodes CDR1 SGDLS and CDR2 YYNGEE. V lost 0 bases and J 0 bases, leaving 9 bases between the germline ends. The CDR3 sequence is CASSVEGSYQETQYF. As DNA, the CDR3 is TGTGCCAGCAGCGTAGAAGGGTCCTACCAAGAGACCCAGTACTTC.

This clonotype was seen ten or more times. This sequence joins TRBV7-9 and TRBJ2-2; TRBD1 aligns across 7 bases. The length of the CDR3 is 15 residues. With V trimmed by 4 bases and J by 0 bases, 2 bases remained unmatched. Per the germline V gene, CDR1 is SEHNR and CDR2 is FQNEAQ (reference sequence). CDR3 sequence reads: CASSSTGTNTGELFF. CDR3 coding DNA: TGTGCCAGCAGCTCGACAGGGACGAACACCGGGGAGCTGTTTTTT.

The chain recombines TRBV3-1 with TRBJ2-7, with 9 bases that match TRBD1. The length of the CDR3 is 16 residues. Unmatched junction bases numbered 10, after V lost 4 bases and J lost 3 bases. Germline CDR1 and CDR2: LGHDT and YNNKEL (reference sequence). The chain's CDR3 is CASSLYPGTGFYEQYF. The CDR3, as DNA: TGTGCCAGCAGCCTTTACCCCGGGACAGGGTTCTACGAGCAGTACTTC.

In its sample, this clonotype was seen a few times. This chain links TRBV20-1 with TRBJ2-1; a weak D match, TRBD1 (6 bases). CDR3 length: 18 amino acids. V was clipped by 2 bases and J by 0 bases, with 20 bases between them. Germline V CDR1 and CDR2: DFQATT, SNEGSKA (reference sequence). For the CDR3, the DNA is TGCAGTGCTAGAAACGCGCCAGGGGCGGTGAACTCCTACAATGAGCAGTTCTTC. Protein product: CSARNAPGAVNSYNEQFF.

This clonotype was picked up many times. The chain joins TRBV27 to TRBJ1-1; D is unresolved. Germline V gene data show CDR1 as MNHEY and CDR2 as SMNVEV (reference sequence). V shed 4 bases and J shed 5 bases, with 5 bases lying between them. This CDR3 comprises 11 residues. CDR3 sequence (DNA): TGTGCCAGCAGTTCCGTTACTGAAGCTTTCTTT. Its protein is CASSSVTEAFF.

This clonotype was counted ten times or more. The V gene is TRBV7-8, the J gene TRBJ2-1; TRBD2 agrees at 7 bases. The CDR3 contains 15 residues. From germline, CDR1 is SGHVS and CDR2 FQNEAQ. V lost 1 base, J lost 2 bases, and 2 bases stayed unmatched. CDR3 nucleotides: TGTGCCAGCAGCTTAGTCCTAGCGGCCTACAATGAGCAGTTCTTC. Its protein product is CASSLVLAAYNEQFF.

This clonotype appeared many times. The gene calls are TRBV4-1 and TRBJ1-6; TRBD1 matches 7 bases. Germline V gives CDR1 MGHRA, CDR2 YSYEKL. This CDR3 spans 16 amino acids. J lost 5 bases, V lost 0 bases, and 4 bases had no gene match. The CDR3 reads CASSQEVRGNNSPLHF. DNA of the CDR3: TGCGCCAGCAGCCAAGAGGTCAGGGGGAATAATTCACCCCTCCACTTT.

The chain has TRBV29-1 and TRBJ2-1, with TRBD2 matching 10 bases. The V segment lost 5 bases and the J segment 4 bases; nucleotides outside the gene matches: 2. Per the germline V gene, CDR1 is SQVTM and CDR2 is ANQGSEA. The CDR3 runs 13 residues. CDR3 sequence: CSVPSGGYNEQFF. CDR3 sequence (DNA): TGCAGCGTTCCTAGCGGGGGTTACAATGAGCAGTTCTTC.

This clonotype was seen only a few times. This chain links TRBV6-2 or TRBV6-3 with TRBJ2-1, with D perhaps TRBD2 (7 bases). Germline V gene lookup returns CDR1 MNHEY and CDR2 SVGEGT. Deletions cut 5 bases from V and 5 bases from J, with 16 bases between. The CDR3 is 15 residues long. The CDR3 DNA reads as TGTGCCAGCAGTCCTCTTGCGGGGGCCCACAATGAGCAGTTCTTC. This translates into CASSPLAGAHNEQFF.

This clonotype appeared many times. The genes are TRBV7-6 and TRBJ1-4; D is perhaps TRBD1 (5 bases). CDR3 length: 17 residues. V lost 5 bases and J 0 bases, leaving 16 bases between the germline ends. Germline loops: CDR1 SGHVS, CDR2 FNYEAQ. The CDR3 nucleotides read TGTGCCAGCAGCCCCTCCCGTCGGGGGGCAACTAATGAAAAACTGTTTTTT. This codes for CASSPSRRGATNEKLFF.